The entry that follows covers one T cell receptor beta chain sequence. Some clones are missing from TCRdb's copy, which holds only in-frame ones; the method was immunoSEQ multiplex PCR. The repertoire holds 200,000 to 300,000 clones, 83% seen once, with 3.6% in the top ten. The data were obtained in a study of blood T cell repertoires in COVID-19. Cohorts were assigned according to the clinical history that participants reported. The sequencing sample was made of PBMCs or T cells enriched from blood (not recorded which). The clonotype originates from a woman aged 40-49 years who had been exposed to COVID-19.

The CDR3 DNA is TGTGCCAGCAGCCCGCAATGGACAGGGATTTACATTCAGTACTTC. It codes for CASSPQWTGIYIQYF. The chain carries TRBV28 and TRBJ2-4, with 8 bases identical to TRBD1. Unmatched junction bases numbered 12, after V lost 6 bases and J lost 8 bases. Looked up from germline, CDR1 is MDHEN and CDR2 is SYDVKM. This CDR3 region has 15 residues.